This T cell receptor beta chain was retrieved from a study of graft-versus-host responses after intestinal transplantation. The authors combined 200,000 CFSE-labeled responder cells with 200,000 irradiated, violet-dye-labeled stimulator cells in plates. The table came from immunoSEQ multiplex PCR; TCRdb's copy has only in-frame clones and leaves some out. The table includes some 7,000 clones, 33% detected once. The V gene's germline CDR1 is SGHRS and CDR2 YFSETQ. V lost 2 bases and J lost 6; bases outside the gene matches: 7. The CDR3 has 14 amino acids. Whole-study findings and limits: GvH clones turned up in recipient marrow; some had shown up first in ileum or blood.

This clone was found a few times. The source of this sequence is a human patient who was an organ donor for intestinal transplantation. The chain carries TRBV5-1 and TRBJ2-7; 8 positions agree with TRBD1. Sample: alloreactive CD8+ T cells from a mixed lymphocyte reaction culture, taken before transplantation. Subset indicated: CFSE-low proliferating T cells sorted from roughly 6-day pre-transplant mixed lymphocyte reaction (GvH or HvG direction). The CDR3 protein is CASSFGGQVGEQYF. The DNA for the CDR3 is TGCGCCAGCAGCTTTGGGGGACAGGTTGGCGAGCAGTACTTC.